Detailed here is one T cell receptor beta chain. Its antigen is unknown. This sample was taken from a study of identical twins. Study findings and constraints: Invariant MAIT and iNKT cells may have partly biased zero-insertion analyses.

Unique molecular identifiers were present on cDNA, and template switching added a universal primer site. TCRdb called the 5' RACE reads again in MiXCR, with one record for every CDR3 protein. This table has around 500,000 distinct CDR3 sequences, approximately 14% appearing once. The data were also submitted as part of a second study, on yellow fever vaccine responses in identical twins.

The clonotype originates from a woman aged 18-29 years in good health. The sample taken for sequencing was CD4+ T cells sorted from blood.

In DNA form, the CDR3 reads TGTGCCAGCAGTTTTTCCCCCAGGGTATTAAATGAGCAGTTCTTC. It specifies CASSFSPRVLNEQFF. This chain uses TRBV12-3 or TRBV12-4 with TRBJ2-1; D possibly corresponds to TRBD1 (5 bases). V lost 3 bases and J 7 bases, leaving 16 bases between the germline ends. The CDR3 extends over 15 amino acids.